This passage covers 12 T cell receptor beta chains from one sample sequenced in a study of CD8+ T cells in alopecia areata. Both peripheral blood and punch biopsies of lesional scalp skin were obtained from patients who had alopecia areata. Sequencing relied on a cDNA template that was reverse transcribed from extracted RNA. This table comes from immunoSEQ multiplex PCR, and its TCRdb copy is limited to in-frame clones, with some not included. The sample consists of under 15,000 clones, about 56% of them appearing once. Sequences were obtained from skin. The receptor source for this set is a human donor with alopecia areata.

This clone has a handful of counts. The CDR3 reads CASRRSTLLGYEQYF. The DNA of the CDR3 is TGTGCCAGCAGGAGATCTACCCTTCTGGGCTACGAGCAGTACTTC. The chain employs TRBV2 and TRBJ2-7; D not certain. CDR3 length: 15 amino acids. The V and J ends lost 6 bases and 3 bases respectively, with 18 bases between them. The V gene's germline CDR1 is SNHLY and CDR2 FYNNEI.

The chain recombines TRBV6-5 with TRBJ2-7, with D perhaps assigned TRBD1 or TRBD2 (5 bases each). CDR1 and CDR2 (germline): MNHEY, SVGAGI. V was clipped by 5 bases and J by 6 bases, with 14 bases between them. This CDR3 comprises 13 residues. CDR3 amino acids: CASSAGTVGEQYF. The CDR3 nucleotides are TGTGCCAGCAGTGCAGGGACCGTAGGCGAGCAGTACTTC.

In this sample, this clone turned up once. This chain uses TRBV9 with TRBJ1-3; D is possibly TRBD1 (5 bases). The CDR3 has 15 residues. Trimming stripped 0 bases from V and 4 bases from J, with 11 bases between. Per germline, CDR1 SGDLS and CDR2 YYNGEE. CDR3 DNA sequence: TGTGCCAGCAGCGTAGGAGCAGGGCAAGGAAACACCATATATTTT. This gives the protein CASSVGAGQGNTIYF.

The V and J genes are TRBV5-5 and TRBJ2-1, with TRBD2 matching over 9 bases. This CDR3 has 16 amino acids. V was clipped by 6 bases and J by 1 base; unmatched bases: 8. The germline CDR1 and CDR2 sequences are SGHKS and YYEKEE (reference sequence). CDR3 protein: CASTDAGGRSYNEQFF. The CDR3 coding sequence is TGTGCCAGCACCGACGCGGGGGGGCGGTCCTACAATGAGCAGTTCTTC.

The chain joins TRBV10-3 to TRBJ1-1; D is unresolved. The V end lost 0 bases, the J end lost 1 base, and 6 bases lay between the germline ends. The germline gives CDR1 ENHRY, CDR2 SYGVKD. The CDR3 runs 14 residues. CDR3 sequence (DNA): TGTGCCATCAGTGAGTCGACTTCGAACACTGAAGCTTTCTTT. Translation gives CAISESTSNTEAFF.

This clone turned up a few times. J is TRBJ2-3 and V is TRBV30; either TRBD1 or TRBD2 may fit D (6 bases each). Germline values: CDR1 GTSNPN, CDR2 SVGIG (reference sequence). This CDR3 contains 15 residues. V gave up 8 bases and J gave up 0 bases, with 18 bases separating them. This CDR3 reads CAGTGGLSSTDTQYF. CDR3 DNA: TGTGCCGGCACCGGGGGCCTGAGTAGCACAGATACGCAGTATTTT.

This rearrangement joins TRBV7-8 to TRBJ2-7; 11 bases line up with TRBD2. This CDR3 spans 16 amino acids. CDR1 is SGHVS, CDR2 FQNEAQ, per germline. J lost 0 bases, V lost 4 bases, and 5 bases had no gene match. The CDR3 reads CASSSRLAGPSYEQYF. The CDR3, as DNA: TGTGCCAGCAGCTCCCGACTAGCGGGACCCTCCTACGAGCAGTACTTC.

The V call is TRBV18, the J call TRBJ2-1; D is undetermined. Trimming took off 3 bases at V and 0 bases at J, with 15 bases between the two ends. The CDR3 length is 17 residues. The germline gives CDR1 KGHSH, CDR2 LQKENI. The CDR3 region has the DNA TGTGCCAGCTCACCCGGTTTAGGAACGAGCTCCTACAATGAGCAGTTCTTC. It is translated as CASSPGLGTSSYNEQFF.

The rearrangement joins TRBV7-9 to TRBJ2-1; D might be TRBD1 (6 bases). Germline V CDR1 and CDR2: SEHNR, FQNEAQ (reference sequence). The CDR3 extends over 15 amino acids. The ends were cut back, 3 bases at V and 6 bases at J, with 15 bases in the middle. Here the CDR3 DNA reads TGTGCCAGCAGCTTCGTCCCAGGGGCCCCCAATGAGCAGTTCTTC. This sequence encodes CASSFVPGAPNEQFF.

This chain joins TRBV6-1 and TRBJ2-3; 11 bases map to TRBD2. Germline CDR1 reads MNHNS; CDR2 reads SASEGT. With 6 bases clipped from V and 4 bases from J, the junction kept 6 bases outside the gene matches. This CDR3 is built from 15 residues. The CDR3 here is CASRHGTSGSDTQYF. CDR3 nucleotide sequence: TGTGCCAGCAGACACGGGACTAGCGGTTCAGATACGCAGTATTTT.

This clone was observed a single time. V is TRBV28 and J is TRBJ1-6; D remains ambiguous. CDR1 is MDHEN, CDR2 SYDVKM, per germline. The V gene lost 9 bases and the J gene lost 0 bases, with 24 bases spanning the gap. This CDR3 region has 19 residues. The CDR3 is CASTQTSNVKSSYNSPLHF. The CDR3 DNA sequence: TGTGCCAGTACCCAAACCTCCAATGTTAAGAGCTCCTATAATTCACCCCTCCACTTT.

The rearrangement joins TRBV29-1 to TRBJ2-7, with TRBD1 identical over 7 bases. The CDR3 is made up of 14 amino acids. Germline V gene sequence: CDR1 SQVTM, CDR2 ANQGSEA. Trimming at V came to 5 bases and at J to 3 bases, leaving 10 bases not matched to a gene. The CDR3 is CSVTPGTDNYEQYF. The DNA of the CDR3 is TGCAGCGTTACTCCCGGGACAGATAACTACGAGCAGTACTTC.